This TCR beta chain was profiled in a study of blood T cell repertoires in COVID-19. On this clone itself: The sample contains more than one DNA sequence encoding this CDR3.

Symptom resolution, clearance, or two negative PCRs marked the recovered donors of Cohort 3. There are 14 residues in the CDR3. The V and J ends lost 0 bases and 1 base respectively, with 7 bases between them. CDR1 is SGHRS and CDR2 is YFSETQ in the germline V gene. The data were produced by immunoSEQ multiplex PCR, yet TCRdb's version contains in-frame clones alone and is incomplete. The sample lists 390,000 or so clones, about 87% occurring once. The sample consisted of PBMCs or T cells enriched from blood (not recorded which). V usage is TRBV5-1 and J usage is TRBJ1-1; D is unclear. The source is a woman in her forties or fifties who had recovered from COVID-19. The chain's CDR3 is CASSLETGNTEAFF. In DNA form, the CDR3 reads TGCGCCAGCAGCTTGGAGACTGGGAACACTGAAGCTTTCTTT.